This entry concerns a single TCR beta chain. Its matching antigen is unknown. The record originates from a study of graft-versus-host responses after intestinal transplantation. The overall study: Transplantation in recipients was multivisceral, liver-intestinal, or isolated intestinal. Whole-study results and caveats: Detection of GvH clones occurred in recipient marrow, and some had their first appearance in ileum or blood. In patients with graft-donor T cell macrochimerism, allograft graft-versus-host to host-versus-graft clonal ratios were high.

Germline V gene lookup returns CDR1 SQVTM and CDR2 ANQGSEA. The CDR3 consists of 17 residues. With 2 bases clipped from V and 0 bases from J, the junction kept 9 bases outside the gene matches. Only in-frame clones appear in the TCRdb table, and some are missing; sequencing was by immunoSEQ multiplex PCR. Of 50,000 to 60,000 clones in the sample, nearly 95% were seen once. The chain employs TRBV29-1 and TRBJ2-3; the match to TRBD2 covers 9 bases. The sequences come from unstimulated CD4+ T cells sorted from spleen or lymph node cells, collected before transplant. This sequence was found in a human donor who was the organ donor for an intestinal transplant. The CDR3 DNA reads TGCAGCGTTGAAAATAGCGGGAGCGGCGCTAGCACAGATACGCAGTATTTT. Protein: CSVENSGSGASTDTQYF.